This TCR beta chain was found in a study of response to subunit inactivated influenza vaccine (dated by TCRdb to the late 2010s). Broadly, across the study: To follow how T cells responded to a trivalent subunit inactivated influenza vaccine, the researchers relied on deep quantitative profiling of the T cell receptor repertoire. Points the paper makes about the study in general: According to the authors, only a limited number of new T cells may be recruited by each seasonal influenza vaccination.

To prepare the library, RT-PCR was applied. The sequencer listed for this sample is Illumina HiSeq 2500. In TCRdb, the public reads were trimmed at Q25 with fastp and aligned with MiXCR, with productive beta chains retained. Every distinct CDR3 protein forms one entry, paired with its most common genes and DNA. The sample table contains about half a million distinct CDR3 sequences; only one count was recorded for approximately 11% of them. The leading ten clones occupy approximately 12% of the sample. The sample's time point label, in plain terms: 45 to 50 days after influenza vaccine administration. CDR3 length: 14 amino acids, cysteine to phenylalanine. Only CDR3 DNA is held: 42 bases, read in frame from base 1. V sheds 0 bases and J sheds 5 bases, leaving 13 bases between their ends. The CDR1 and CDR2 encoded by the germline V gene (reference sequence) are DFQATT and SNEGSKA. The table lists this clonotype with many counts. Its antigen specificity is not known. The record has no base qualities; no much larger clone is one base away.

This TCR derives from a man aged 50 to 59 who received an inactivated influenza vaccine. Donor details come from another sample of the same person, matched by shared clones. The chain employs TRBV20-1 and TRBJ2-5; tentative D gene TRBD2, with 5 bases matching. The starting material was PBMCs from blood, obtained around seven weeks after vaccination. The DNA sequence is given as TGCAGTGCTAGAGATGTGGAGGCATGGGAGACCCAGTACTTC. Its coded protein is CSARDVEAWETQYF.